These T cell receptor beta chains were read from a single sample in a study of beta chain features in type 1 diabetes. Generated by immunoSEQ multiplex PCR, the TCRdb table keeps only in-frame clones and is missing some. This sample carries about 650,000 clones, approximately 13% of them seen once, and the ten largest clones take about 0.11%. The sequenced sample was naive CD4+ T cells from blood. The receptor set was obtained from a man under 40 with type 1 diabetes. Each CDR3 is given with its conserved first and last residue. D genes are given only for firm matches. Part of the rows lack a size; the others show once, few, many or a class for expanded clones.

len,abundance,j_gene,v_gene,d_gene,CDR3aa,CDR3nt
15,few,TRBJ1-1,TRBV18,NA,CASAEGGRVVTEAFF,TGTGCCAGCGCTGAAGGGGGTAGAGTAGTCACTGAAGCTTTCTTT
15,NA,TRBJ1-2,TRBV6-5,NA,CASSYSAGQPYGYTF,TGTGCCAGCAGTTACTCGGCGGGGCAGCCCTATGGCTACACCTTC
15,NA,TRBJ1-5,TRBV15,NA,CATSRDAGGNQPQHF,TGTGCCACCAGCAGAGATGCAGGGGGCAATCAGCCCCAGCATTTT
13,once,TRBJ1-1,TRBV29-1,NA,CSVVRVSNTEAFF,TGCAGCGTTGTCAGGGTATCAAACACTGAAGCTTTCTTT
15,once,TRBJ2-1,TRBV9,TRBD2,CASSVGALAGDEQFF,TGTGCCAGCAGCGTAGGCGCACTAGCGGGGGATGAGCAGTTCTTC
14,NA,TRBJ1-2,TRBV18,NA,CASSPAGPHYGYTF,TGTGCCAGCTCACCCGCCGGGCCTCACTATGGCTACACCTTC
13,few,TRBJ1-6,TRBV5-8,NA,CASSLVGNSPLHF,TGTGCCAGCAGCTTGGTTGGGAATTCACCCCTCCACTTT
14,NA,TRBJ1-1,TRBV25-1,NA,CASSEASWDTEAFF,TGTGCCAGCAGTGAGGCTAGCTGGGACACTGAAGCTTTCTTT
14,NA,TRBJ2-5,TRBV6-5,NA,CASSLLDFQETQYF,TGTGCCAGCAGTCTACTCGACTTCCAAGAGACCCAGTACTTC
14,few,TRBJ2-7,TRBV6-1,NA,CASSDPGLYDEQYF,TGTGCCAGCAGTGATCCGGGTCTATACGACGAGCAGTACTTC
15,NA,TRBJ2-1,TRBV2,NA,CASSSLRGKRGEQFF,TGTGCCAGCAGTTCCCTCCGGGGGAAAAGAGGTGAGCAGTTCTTC
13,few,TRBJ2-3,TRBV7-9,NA,CASSPGSTDTQYF,TGTGCCAGCAGCCCCGGGAGCACAGATACGCAGTATTTT
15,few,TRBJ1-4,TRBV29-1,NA,CSVINNRDFGEKLFF,TGCAGCGTTATCAATAACCGGGACTTCGGGGAAAAACTGTTTTTT
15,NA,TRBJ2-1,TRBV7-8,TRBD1,CASSPRGTDYNEQFF,TGTGCCAGCAGCCCAAGAGGGACAGACTACAATGAGCAGTTCTTC
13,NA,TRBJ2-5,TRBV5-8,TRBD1,CASSPDRFETQYF,TGTGCCAGCAGCCCGGACAGGTTCGAGACCCAGTACTTC
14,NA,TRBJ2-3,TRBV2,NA,CASSESFIMDTQYF,TGTGCCAGCAGTGAAAGTTTCATTATGGATACGCAGTATTTT
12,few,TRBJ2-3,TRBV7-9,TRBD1,CASSADRYTQYF,TGTGCCAGCAGCGCGGACAGGTATACGCAGTATTTT
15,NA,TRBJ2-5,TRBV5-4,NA,CASSRTGHGGETQYF,TGTGCCAGCAGCCGAACAGGCCATGGGGGGGAGACCCAGTACTTC
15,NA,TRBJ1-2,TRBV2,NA,CASSEGARRNYGYTF,TGTGCCAGCAGTGAAGGGGCTAGACGTAACTATGGCTACACCTTC
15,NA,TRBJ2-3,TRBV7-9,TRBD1,CASSPQGARTDTQYF,TGTGCCAGCAGCCCCCAGGGGGCCCGCACAGATACGCAGTATTTT
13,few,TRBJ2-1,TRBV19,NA,CASSYSSYNEQFF,TGTGCCAGTAGTTACAGCTCCTACAATGAGCAGTTCTTC
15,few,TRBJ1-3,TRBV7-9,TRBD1,CASSSDRNSGNTIYF,TGTGCCAGCAGCTCGGACAGGAACTCTGGAAACACCATATATTTT
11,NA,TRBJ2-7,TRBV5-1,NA,CASSSTYEQYF,TGCGCCAGCAGCTCCACCTACGAGCAGTACTTC
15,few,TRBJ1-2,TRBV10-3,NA,CAISDPTPSKDGYTF,TGTGCCATCAGTGACCCGACACCCTCGAAGGATGGCTACACCTTC
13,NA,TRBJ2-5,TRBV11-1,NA,CASSPRFQETQYF,TGTGCCAGCAGCCCACGCTTCCAAGAGACCCAGTACTTC
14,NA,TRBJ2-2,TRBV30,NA,CAWAKGELTGELFF,TGTGCCTGGGCCAAAGGGGAGCTCACCGGGGAGCTGTTTTTT
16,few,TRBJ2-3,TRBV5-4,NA,CASSLGRGRNLDTQYF,TGTGCCAGCAGCTTAGGCAGGGGCCGAAATCTAGATACGCAGTATTTT
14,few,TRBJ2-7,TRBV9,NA,CASSVLGISDEQYF,TGTGCCAGCAGCGTTTTGGGCATATCGGACGAGCAGTACTTC
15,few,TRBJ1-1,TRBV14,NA,CASSLWEGKETEAFF,TGTGCCAGCAGCCTATGGGAGGGTAAAGAAACTGAAGCTTTCTTT
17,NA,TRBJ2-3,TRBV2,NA,CASSGPTRQRPTDTQYF,TGTGCCAGCAGCGGGCCCACTCGACAGAGACCCACAGATACGCAGTATTTT
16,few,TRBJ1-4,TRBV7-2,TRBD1,CASSQDKGQSNEKLFF,TGCGCCAGCAGCCAAGATAAGGGACAGTCGAATGAAAAACTGTTTTTT
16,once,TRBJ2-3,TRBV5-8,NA,CASSLGGLGSTDTQYF,TGTGCCAGCAGCTTGGGGGGACTGGGCTCCACAGATACGCAGTATTTT
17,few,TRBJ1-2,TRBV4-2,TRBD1,CASSQDPAGGADYGYTF,TGTGCCAGCAGCCAAGACCCAGCAGGGGGCGCGGACTATGGCTACACCTTC
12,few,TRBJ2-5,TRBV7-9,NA,CASSIGPETQYF,TGTGCCAGCAGCATTGGGCCCGAGACCCAGTACTTC
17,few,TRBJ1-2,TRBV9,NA,CASSSQGGAGVNYGYTF,TGTGCCAGCAGCTCCCAGGGTGGGGCAGGAGTTAACTATGGCTACACCTTC
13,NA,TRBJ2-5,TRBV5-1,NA,CASSVLVQETQYF,TGCGCCAGCAGCGTACTAGTTCAAGAGACCCAGTACTTC
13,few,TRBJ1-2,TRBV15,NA,CATSRASNYGYTF,TGTGCCACCAGCAGAGCATCTAACTATGGCTACACCTTC
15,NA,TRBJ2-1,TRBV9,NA,CASSVRGLSYNEQFF,TGTGCCAGCAGCGTACGGGGGCTCTCCTACAATGAGCAGTTCTTC
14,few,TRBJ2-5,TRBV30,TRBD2,CAWSWTSGQETQYF,TGTGCCTGGAGCTGGACTAGCGGGCAAGAGACCCAGTACTTC
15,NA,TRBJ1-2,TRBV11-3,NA,CASSLRTGSNYGYTF,TGTGCCAGCAGCCTTAGGACGGGCTCTAACTATGGCTACACCTTC
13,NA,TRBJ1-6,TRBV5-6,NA,CASSLEEGLALHF,TGTGCCAGCAGCTTGGAGGAGGGGCTGGCCCTCCACTTT
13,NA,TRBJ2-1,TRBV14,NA,CASSQDFENEQFF,TGTGCCAGCAGCCAAGATTTCGAGAATGAGCAGTTCTTC
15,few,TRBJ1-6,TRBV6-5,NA,CASSYNRERDSPLHF,TGTGCCAGCAGTTACAACAGGGAAAGGGATTCACCCCTCCACTTT
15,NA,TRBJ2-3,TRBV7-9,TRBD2,CASSYGGTSTDTQYF,TGTGCCAGCAGCTACGGGGGGACTAGCACAGATACGCAGTATTTT
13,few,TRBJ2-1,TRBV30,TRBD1,CAWSRDRSNEQFF,TGTGCCTGGAGTAGGGACAGGAGTAATGAGCAGTTCTTC
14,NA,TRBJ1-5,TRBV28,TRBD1,CASRRQGTGQPQHF,TGTGCCAGCAGAAGACAGGGGACGGGTCAGCCCCAGCATTTT
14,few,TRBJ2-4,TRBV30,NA,CAWSVLPVGDIQYF,TGTGCCTGGAGTGTACTGCCCGTGGGGGACATTCAGTACTTC
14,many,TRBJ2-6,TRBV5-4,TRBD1,CASSQDRASAVLTF,TGTGCCAGCAGCCAGGACAGGGCTTCTGCCGTCCTGACTTTC
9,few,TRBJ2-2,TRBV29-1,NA,CSVAGELFF,TGCAGCGTTGCTGGGGAGCTGTTTTTT